These 3 T cell receptor beta chains were sequenced from one sample in a study of T cells in Graves' hyperthyroidism and ophthalmopathy. RNA transcripts yielded amplified TCR beta CDR3 regions. Carried out on the TCR CDR3, a first-round RT-PCR used the HTBI primer set. TCRdb reanalysed the multiplex PCR reads using MiXCR and keeps one entry per CDR3 protein. The sample shows fewer than 300,000 distinct CDR3 sequences, around 15% of them seen only once. The sample taken for sequencing was blood. These receptors were taken from a woman aged 45-60 years with Graves' hyperthyroidism that later progressed to Graves' ophthalmopathy.

Ten or more counts support this clonotype. The chain employs TRBV28 and TRBJ2-3, with 7 bases fitting TRBD2. The CDR3 runs to 16 residues. The germline CDR1 and CDR2 sequences are MDHEN and SYDVKM. Germline trimming cut 6 bases from V and 7 bases from J; bases unmatched to any gene: 16. CDR3 region: CASSPTWGRESNTQYF. Written as DNA, the CDR3 is TGTGCCAGCAGCCCCACCTGGGGGAGGGAATCCAATACGCAGTATTTT.

Regarding this clonotype: Germline is not matched at one junction end, which may reflect a read error. The J gene is TRBJ1-1, the V gene TRBV12-3 or TRBV12-4; D remains ambiguous. The CDR3 runs 12 residues. This CDR3 reads CANSFYRTEAFF. CDR3 coding DNA: TGTGCCAACAGTTTTTACCGGACTGAAGCTTTCTTT.

There are many counts of this clonotype. V and J are TRBV12-3 or TRBV12-4 and TRBJ1-1; unclear D gene. Deletions cut 1 base from V and 1 base from J, with 7 bases between. The CDR3 is made up of 14 amino acids. For the CDR3, the DNA is TGTGCCAGCAGTTTAGTAGGGTGGAACACTGAAGCTTTCTTT. Translated: CASSLVGWNTEAFF.